Following are 4 T cell receptor beta chains from one sample sequenced in a study of spatial heterogeneity in lung cancer. TCRdb fed the 5' RACE reads into MiXCR, producing one record per CDR3 protein. The sample consists of around 100,000 distinct CDR3 sequences, approximately 11% of them appearing once. Time point reported: blood at routine non-recurrence follow-up after resection. The specimen was PBMCs, collected at follow-up. All receptors come from a female donor with early-stage non-small cell lung cancer.

This clonotype was found many times. The CDR3 sequence: CASSPIKTTDTQYF. DNA for the CDR3: TGTGCCAGCTCACCAATCAAGACCACAGATACGCAGTATTTT. The chain carries TRBV18 and TRBJ2-3; no reliable D call. V was clipped by 2 bases and J by 2 bases, with 8 bases between them. Germline V gives CDR1 KGHSH, CDR2 LQKENI. The CDR3 sequence is 14 residues long.

The rearrangement joins TRBV9 to TRBJ2-1; D is possibly TRBD2 (6 bases). The length of the CDR3 is 15 residues. Germline CDR1 reads SGDLS; CDR2 reads YYNGEE. With 1 base removed from V and 3 bases from J, the gap between germline ends came to 11 bases. The CDR3 DNA sequence: TGTGCCAGCAGCGTAAGGGACTGCTACTACAATGAGCAGTTCTTC. As protein: CASSVRDCYYNEQFF.

This clonotype was observed a handful of times. The chain is built from TRBV11-2 and TRBJ2-5; no reliable D call. Trimming left V 8 bases short and J 3 bases short, with 16 bases between. The CDR3 consists of 14 residues. Germline V gives CDR1 SGHAT, CDR2 FQNNGV. The CDR3: CASLGGPHKETQYF. CDR3 DNA: TGTGCCAGCCTCGGTGGGCCCCACAAAGAGACCCAGTACTTC.

In regard to this clonotype: This may stem from a read error, because a much larger clone lies one nucleotide away. This chain links TRBV29-1 with TRBJ2-3, with 8 bases aligning to TRBD1. CDR1 is SQVTM and CDR2 is ANQGSEA in the germline V gene. The CDR3 sequence is 12 residues long. CDR3 nucleotide sequence: TGCAGCGCGACAGGGGTGGCAGATACGCAGAATTTT. This gives the protein CSATGVADTQNF.